This T cell receptor (beta chain) was sequenced in a study of shared clonotypes between healthy human individuals. Each PCR replicate from the sorted subsets contained 200 to 250 ng DNA, which is some 31,000 T cell genomes. Sequencing used immunoSEQ multiplex PCR; TCRdb keeps in-frame clones, though not all of them. The table includes some 2.1 million clones, 95% detected once. As regards this clone: Its cognate antigen is unknown.

General observations from the study: Naive CD4 clonotypes were shared across a few donors at 4.5% to 6.5%. Compared with memory subsets, naive subsets generally had larger estimated richness.

V lost 6 bases to trimming and J lost 0 bases, with 11 bases between them. The V gene's germline CDR1 is MDHEN and CDR2 SYDVKM. The CDR3 is made up of 14 amino acids. The sample consisted of naive CD4+ T cells sorted from blood. Subset in this sample: CD45RA+ positively selected. The sequence was collected from a man aged 18 to 35 in good health. This chain links TRBV28 with TRBJ1-1; D is ambiguous. This chain's CDR3 is CASRLTQMNTEAFF. CDR3 sequence (DNA): TGTGCCAGCAGACTGACGCAGATGAACACTGAAGCTTTCTTT.